The clone carrying this T cell receptor beta chain has ten or more counts. Germline V gives CDR1 SGDLS, CDR2 YYNGEE. The V and J ends lost 3 bases and 4 bases respectively, with 16 bases between them. The CDR3 contains 15 residues. These data belong to a study of Graves' ophthalmopathy and Graves' hyperthyroidism. Stable hyperthyroidism denotes an absence of ophthalmopathy throughout 18 months of follow-up. Amplified material comprised TCR beta CDR3 regions derived from RNA transcripts. The first round was an RT-PCR with HTBI primers, and the second round was a multiplex PCR. Each CDR3 protein gets one entry after TCRdb re-called the multiplex PCR reads with MiXCR. This table holds under 800,000 distinct CDR3 sequences, 22% found once.

This TCR was recovered from a woman under 30 with stable Graves' hyperthyroidism. Some clones in this sample may be carry-over from other donors' samples. The sequencing sample was made of peripheral blood. This chain links TRBV9 with TRBJ2-5; D is unresolved. CDR3 nucleotides: TGTGCCAGCAGCGCCGAGCCGGCTAGAGGAGAGACCCAGTACTTC. This codes for CASSAEPARGETQYF.